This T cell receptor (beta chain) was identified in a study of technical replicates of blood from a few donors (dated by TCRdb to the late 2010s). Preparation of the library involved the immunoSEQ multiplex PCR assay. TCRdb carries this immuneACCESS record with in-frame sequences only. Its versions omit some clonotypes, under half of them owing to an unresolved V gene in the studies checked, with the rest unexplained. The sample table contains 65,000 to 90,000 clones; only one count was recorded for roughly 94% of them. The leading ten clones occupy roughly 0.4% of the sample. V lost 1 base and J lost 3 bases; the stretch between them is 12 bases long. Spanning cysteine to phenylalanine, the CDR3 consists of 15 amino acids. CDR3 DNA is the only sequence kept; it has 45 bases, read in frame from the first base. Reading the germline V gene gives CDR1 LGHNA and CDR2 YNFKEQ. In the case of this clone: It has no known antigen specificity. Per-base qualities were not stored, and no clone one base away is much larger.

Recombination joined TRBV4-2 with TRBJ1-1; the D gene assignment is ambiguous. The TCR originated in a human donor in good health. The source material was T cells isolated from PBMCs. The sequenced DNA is TGTGCCAGCAGCCAAGGCCTCAGTTTGGACACTGAAGCTTTCTTT. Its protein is CASSQGLSLDTEAFF.